The 30 T cell receptor beta chains given below trace back to one sample, sequenced in a study of blood T cell repertoires in COVID-19. Only in-frame clones appear in the TCRdb table, and some are missing; sequencing was by immunoSEQ multiplex PCR. The profile shows roughly 230,000 clones, under 90% of them singletons. The sequenced material came from peripheral blood. The receptors come from a woman older than 75 with acute or convalescent COVID-19.

The V and J genes are TRBV6-5 and TRBJ2-1, with 9 bases identical to TRBD2. Germline V gene data show CDR1 as MNHEY and CDR2 as SVGAGI. The length of the CDR3 is 15 residues. Trimming cost V 6 bases and J 5 bases; bases outside gene matches: 8. The CDR3 DNA is TGTGCCAGCAGGCTCAGCGGGGGGTTCAACAATGAGCAGTTCTTC. Its protein is CASRLSGGFNNEQFF.

Only a few counts were recorded for this clone. The chain carries TRBV9 and TRBJ2-7; possibly TRBD2 for D (6 bases). Trimming took off 4 bases at V and 2 bases at J, with 13 bases between the two ends. The CDR3 sequence is 14 residues long. Germline CDR1 is SGDLS and CDR2 is YYNGEE. This CDR3 reads CASSPGRTPYEQYF. CDR3 DNA sequence: TGTGCCAGCAGCCCAGGGAGGACACCCTACGAGCAGTACTTC.

This chain joins TRBV30 and TRBJ1-1, with D hard to call. Germline V gene lookup returns CDR1 GTSNPN and CDR2 SVGIG (reference sequence). The CDR3 covers 13 residues. Trimming cost V 4 bases and J 1 base, with 10 bases left between them. The CDR3, as DNA: TGTGCCTGGAAGCCGGCAGGGAACACTGAAGCTTTCTTT. Its protein product is CAWKPAGNTEAFF.

This chain joins TRBV10-3 and TRBJ1-2; 10 bases map to TRBD1. This CDR3 has 15 residues. After removal of 6 bases from V and 4 bases from J, the junction contained 8 bases not matched to a gene. The germline gives CDR1 ENHRY, CDR2 SYGVKD. The CDR3 DNA reads TGTGCCATCAGCCCGGGACAGGGGTTTAGCTATGGCTACACCTTC. Protein product: CAISPGQGFSYGYTF.

The rearrangement uses TRBV28 and TRBJ1-2, with unresolved D. CDR3 length: 15 amino acids. Germline CDR1 MDHEN, CDR2 SYDVKM. The V end lost 4 bases, the J end lost 2 bases, and 14 bases lay between the germline ends. The CDR3 protein is CASSSLSGVNYGYTF. The CDR3 nucleotides read TGTGCCAGCAGTTCACTTAGCGGGGTCAACTATGGCTACACCTTC.

V and J are TRBV13 and TRBJ2-4; 8 bases match TRBD1. The J segment lost 0 bases and the V segment lost 0 bases, leaving 4 bases of the junction unmatched. CDR3 length: 17 amino acids. Germline loops: CDR1 PRHDT, CDR2 FYEKMQ (reference sequence). DNA of the CDR3: TGTGCCAGCAGCTTAGGAGTAGGACAGGGAGCCAAAAACATTCAGTACTTC. Protein sequence: CASSLGVGQGAKNIQYF.

The gene calls are TRBV7-6 and TRBJ2-2; 8 positions match TRBD2. This CDR3 comprises 18 residues. Germline CDR1 reads SGHVS; CDR2 reads FNYEAQ. V lost 2 bases and J lost 4; bases outside the gene matches: 12. The CDR3 protein is CASSLSAGGLSGTGELFF. Here the CDR3 DNA reads TGTGCCAGCAGCTTATCGGCGGGGGGCCTTTCGGGCACCGGGGAGCTGTTTTTT.

This chain joins TRBV28 and TRBJ2-3, with a weak D call TRBD2 (5 bases). Trimming shortened V by 6 bases and J by 4 bases, and 17 bases separated the two germline ends. There are 15 residues in the CDR3. Germline CDR1 reads MDHEN; CDR2 reads SYDVKM. CDR3 sequence reads: CASRPEGVIADTQYF. CDR3 sequence (DNA): TGTGCCAGCAGACCCGAGGGAGTTATTGCAGATACGCAGTATTTT.

This clone appeared once. V is TRBV12-3 or TRBV12-4 and J is TRBJ1-5, with D tentatively TRBD1 (5 bases). The V end was cut by 6 bases, the J end by 12 bases, with 12 bases between. The CDR3 is 11 amino acids. The CDR3 protein is CASSLIGHQHF. The CDR3 region has the DNA TGTGCCAGCAGCCTCATCGGACACCAGCATTTT.

This clone was seen once. CDR3 nucleotide sequence: TGTGCCAGCAGTGCGACCGGGACAGTCAACACTGAAGCTTTCTTT. Its translation: CASSATGTVNTEAFF. The V call is TRBV28, the J call TRBJ1-1; 7 bases are a match to TRBD1. Germline trimming cut 5 bases from V and 2 bases from J; bases unmatched to any gene: 8. CDR3 length: 15 residues. CDR1 is MDHEN and CDR2 is SYDVKM in the germline V gene.

For this clone: A read error may account for a junction end that differs from germline. The gene calls are TRBV7-7 and TRBJ2-5, with 8 bases identical to TRBD2. The CDR3 contains 16 residues. CDR1 and CDR2 (germline): SSHAT, FNYEAQ (reference sequence). The CDR3 is CASSLGVSGGAETQYF. CDR3 bases: TGTGCTAGCAGCTTAGGAGTGAGCGGGGGAGCGGAGACCCAGTACTTC.

The J gene is TRBJ1-2, the V gene TRBV6-5, with D perhaps TRBD1 (6 bases). CDR3 size: 14 residues. V was cut by 4 bases and J by 3 bases, with 12 bases left in between. The germline gives CDR1 MNHEY, CDR2 SVGAGI. CDR3 region: CASSSEGQYYGYTF. The CDR3 region has the DNA TGTGCCAGCAGTTCCGAAGGACAGTACTATGGCTACACCTTC.

This chain joins TRBV5-4 and TRBJ2-7; D uncertain. The length of the CDR3 is 16 residues. Germline V lookup: CDR1 SGHNT, CDR2 YYREEE (reference sequence). Trimming pared 3 bases from V and 0 bases from J, leaving 16 bases between. The CDR3: CASSSGGGGSSYEQYF. The CDR3 DNA reads as TGTGCCAGCAGCTCCGGTGGCGGCGGAAGCTCCTACGAGCAGTACTTC.

The gene calls are TRBV18 and TRBJ2-5, with 10 bases identical to TRBD2. The V gene's germline CDR1 is KGHSH and CDR2 LQKENI. The CDR3 has 15 residues. The junction had 3 bases not matched to a gene; V was cut back by 3 bases and J by 2 bases. The CDR3 reads CASSPASGGQETQYF. CDR3 coding DNA: TGTGCCAGCTCACCGGCTAGCGGGGGACAAGAGACCCAGTACTTC. Complete variable domain (other parts from reference TRBV18 and TRBJ2-5): NAGVMQNPRHLVRRRGQEARLRCSPMKGHSHVYWYRQLPEEGLKFMVYLQKENIIDESGMPKERFSAEFPKEGPSILRIQQVVRGDSAAYFCASSPASGGQETQYFGPGTRLLVL.

This chain joins TRBV2 and TRBJ1-1; D ambiguous. The CDR3 is 13 residues long. Germline CDR1 and CDR2: SNHLY and FYNNEI. V lost 4 bases and J 1 base, leaving 7 bases between the germline ends. The CDR3 DNA reads TGTGCCAGCAGTGTGGAGACGAACACTGAAGCTTTCTTT. Translating it yields CASSVETNTEAFF.

The gene calls are TRBV7-9 and TRBJ1-5, with 7 bases lining up with TRBD1. CDR1 is SEHNR and CDR2 is FQNEAQ in the germline V gene (reference sequence). The length of the CDR3 is 15 residues. J was trimmed by 7 bases and V by 5 bases; bases with no gene match: 11. The CDR3: CASSPSTGFRQPQHF. CDR3 sequence (DNA): TGTGCCAGCAGCCCTTCGACAGGGTTCCGACAGCCCCAGCATTTT.

The table lists this clone with a count of one. This chain links TRBV9 with TRBJ2-7, with no clear D. Trimming cost V 0 bases and J 3 bases, with 7 bases left between them. In germline, CDR1 is SGDLS, CDR2 YYNGEE. The CDR3 is 13 residues long. Here the CDR3 reads CASSVEPRYEQYF. CDR3 DNA sequence: TGTGCCAGCAGCGTAGAGCCCCGCTACGAGCAGTACTTC.

The chain combines TRBV19 with TRBJ1-6, with no clear D. V lost 6 bases, J lost 5 bases, and 8 bases lay in between. The germline V gene has CDR1 LNHDA and CDR2 SQIVND (reference sequence). This CDR3 is 13 amino acids long. CDR3 sequence (DNA): TGTGCCAGTAGCGACACGGATAATTCACCCCTCCACTTT. It codes for CASSDTDNSPLHF.

This clone has only a few counts. J is TRBJ1-5 and V is TRBV19; 9 bases are shared with TRBD1. This CDR3 has 15 amino acids. V trimming: 2 bases; J trimming: 16 bases; junction bases outside the gene matches: 15. The germline V gene has CDR1 LNHDA and CDR2 SQIVND (reference sequence). For the CDR3, the DNA is TGTGCCAGTAGTATACCCGGAAGCCGGGACAGGGCTCAACATTTT. It specifies CASSIPGSRDRAQHF.

The chain couples TRBV5-5 to TRBJ2-3; 7 positions agree with TRBD2. Trimming removed 3 bases from V and 0 bases from J; junction bases left unmatched: 7. The germline CDR1 and CDR2 sequences are SGHKS and YYEKEE (reference sequence). CDR3 length: 16 residues. DNA of the CDR3: TGTGCCAGCAGCTCTAGCGGAGGTCTTAGCACAGATACGCAGTATTTT. It codes for CASSSSGGLSTDTQYF. Looking up the rest from reference TRBV5-5 and TRBJ2-3 gives the full variable domain: DAGVTQSPTHLIKTRGQQVTLRCSPISGHKSVSWYQQVLGQGPQFIFQYYEKEERGRGNFPDRFSARQFPNYSSELNVNALLLGDSALYLCASSSSGGLSTDTQYFGPGTRLTVL.

This clone was detected many times. The rearrangement joins TRBV7-2 to TRBJ2-5, with D tentatively TRBD2 (5 bases). The CDR3 runs 13 residues. V lost 5 bases and J lost 6, with 13 bases in between. The germline gives CDR1 SGHTA, CDR2 FQGNSA. As DNA, the CDR3 is TGTGCCAGCAGCACCGAGGACGGGAAGACCCAGTACTTC. Residues: CASSTEDGKTQYF.

The J gene is TRBJ1-2, the V gene TRBV20-1; D is perhaps TRBD1 (6 bases). Germline V gene sequence: CDR1 DFQATT, CDR2 SNEGSKA (reference sequence). The CDR3 has 14 residues. The ends were cut back, 3 bases at V and 5 bases at J, with 16 bases in the middle. The DNA of the CDR3 is TGCAGTGCTAGTAAGGCAGGGGCTGAGTATGGCTACACCTTC. This encodes CSASKAGAEYGYTF.

The V call is TRBV2, the J call TRBJ2-2; 7 nucleotides match TRBD1. The CDR3 sequence is 17 residues long. Germline V gene data show CDR1 as SNHLY and CDR2 as FYNNEI. V lost 6 bases, J lost 6 bases, and 16 bases stayed unmatched. The CDR3 loop is CASSRDSSILGAGELFF. Here the CDR3 DNA reads TGTGCCAGCAGCAGGGACAGTTCGATTTTGGGCGCCGGGGAGCTGTTTTTT.

The chain links TRBV6-1 to TRBJ2-3, with 9 bases aligning to TRBD2. The V gene end was trimmed by 2 bases and the J gene end by 0 bases; junction bases not matched to a gene: 12. From germline, CDR1 is MNHNS and CDR2 SASEGT. The CDR3 sequence is 19 residues long. CDR3 in DNA: TGTGCCAGCAGTGAATACGGTAGCGGGGGCCCTTATAGCACAGATACGCAGTATTTT. As protein: CASSEYGSGGPYSTDTQYF.

The chain has TRBV7-8 and TRBJ1-6; 12 bases align to TRBD1. Trimming removed 1 base from V and 9 bases from J; junction bases left unmatched: 4. This CDR3 has 16 residues. CDR1 SGHVS and CDR2 FQNEAQ come from the germline V gene. The CDR3, as DNA: TGTGCCAGCAGCTTAGATGGGACAGGGGGCCGTTCACCCCTCCACTTT. Amino acids: CASSLDGTGGRSPLHF.

V gene TRBV28 combines with J gene TRBJ1-3; TRBD1 agrees at 7 bases. The CDR3 is made up of 15 amino acids. Losses at the gene ends were 5 bases for V and 3 bases for J; bases not matched to a gene: 7. Germline CDR1 MDHEN, CDR2 SYDVKM. CDR3 protein: CASSPSDRVGNTIYF. CDR3 in DNA: TGTGCCAGCAGTCCCTCAGACAGGGTTGGAAACACCATATATTTT.

The gene calls are TRBV18 and TRBJ2-7; TRBD1 might be the D (7 bases). With 2 bases removed from V and 0 bases from J, the gap between germline ends came to 14 bases. The CDR3 is 16 residues long. Germline V lookup: CDR1 KGHSH, CDR2 LQKENI. In nucleotides, the CDR3 is TGTGCCAGCTCACCAGGAGGGGGCCACCCCTCCTACGAGCAGTACTTC. It specifies CASSPGGGHPSYEQYF.

The gene calls are TRBV12-3 or TRBV12-4 and TRBJ2-1, with a weak D call TRBD1 (6 bases). Trimming left V 2 bases short and J 9 bases short, with 8 bases between. This CDR3 is built from 12 residues. The CDR3 here is CASSLSGVEQFF. CDR3 DNA: TGTGCCAGCAGTTTATCAGGGGTTGAGCAGTTCTTC.

The V call is TRBV28, the J call TRBJ1-2; 11 bases are a match to TRBD1. The CDR3 spans 17 residues. V shed 2 bases and J 1 base; nucleotides not matched to a gene: 6. Germline V gene sequence: CDR1 MDHEN, CDR2 SYDVKM. The CDR3 here is CASSLGGTGGINYGYTF. CDR3 coding DNA: TGTGCCAGCAGTTTAGGCGGGACAGGGGGGATTAACTATGGCTACACCTTC.

The genes are TRBV5-1 and TRBJ1-2, with D possibly matching TRBD1 (5 bases). CDR1 is SGHRS and CDR2 is YFSETQ in the germline V gene. V lost 0 bases, J lost 1 base, and 10 bases lay in between. This CDR3 spans 15 amino acids. The CDR3 nucleotides read TGCGCCAGCAGCTTGGTGCCCGACAGTAACTATGGCTACACCTTC. Translation gives CASSLVPDSNYGYTF.